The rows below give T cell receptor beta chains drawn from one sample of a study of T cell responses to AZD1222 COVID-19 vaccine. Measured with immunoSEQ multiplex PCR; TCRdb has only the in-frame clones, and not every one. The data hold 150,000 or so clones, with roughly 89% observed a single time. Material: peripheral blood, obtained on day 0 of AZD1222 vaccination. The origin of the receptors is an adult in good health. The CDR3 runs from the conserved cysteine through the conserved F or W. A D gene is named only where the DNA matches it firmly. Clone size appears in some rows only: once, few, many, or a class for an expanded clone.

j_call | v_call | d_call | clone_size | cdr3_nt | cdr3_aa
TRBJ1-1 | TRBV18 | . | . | TGTGCCAGCTCACTTTCGGGGGCGGACACTGAAGCTTTCTTT | CASSLSGADTEAFF
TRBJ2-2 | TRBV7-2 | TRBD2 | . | TGTGCCAGCAGCTTAGCAGCGGGGGGGAACACCGGGGAGCTGTTTTTT | CASSLAAGGNTGELFF
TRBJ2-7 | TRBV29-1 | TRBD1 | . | TGCAGCGTTACAGCACCTGGACAGGCGAGCTCCTACGAGCAGTACTTC | CSVTAPGQASSYEQYF
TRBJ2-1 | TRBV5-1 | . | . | TGCGCCAGCAGCTTTGAGGCCAATGAGCAGTTCTTC | CASSFEANEQFF
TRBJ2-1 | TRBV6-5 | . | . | TGTGCCATTGGACAGTACAATGAGCAGTTCTTC | CAIGQYNEQFF
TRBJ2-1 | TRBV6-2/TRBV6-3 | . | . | TGTGCCAGCAGTTACTCGAAGGGGAATGAGCAGTTCTTC | CASSYSKGNEQFF
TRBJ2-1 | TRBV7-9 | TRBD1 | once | TGTGCCAGCAGGGCCGGGACAGGGGGTGTAAATGAGCAGTTCTTC | CASRAGTGGVNEQFF
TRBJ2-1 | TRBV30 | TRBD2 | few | TGTGCCTGGAGACTAGCGGGGGGACCGTACAATGAGCAGTTCTTC | CAWRLAGGPYNEQFF
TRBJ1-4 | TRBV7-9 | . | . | TGTGCCAGCAGCTTAGTCTCAGGAACCGGGTATGGAAAACTGTTTTTT | CASSLVSGTGYGKLFF
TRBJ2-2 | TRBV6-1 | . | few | TGTGCCAGCAGTGAACAAACGGGGGCTCCCGGGGAGCTGTTTTTT | CASSEQTGAPGELFF